What follows describes a single TCR beta chain. Its antigen is unknown. This sample is part of a study of T cell responses to AZD1222 COVID-19 vaccine. The table came from immunoSEQ multiplex PCR; TCRdb's copy has only in-frame clones and leaves some out. Found here are some 110,000 clones, roughly 90% of them singletons; the top ten hold around a sixth. Study-wide results and caveats: Most donors were white British and more were female, and clonal diversity was possibly underestimated. In the spike-specific TCR repertoire, nearly half reportedly target unmutated variant regions. AZD1222 recipients seropositive at baseline numbered only five to seven.

This CDR3 has 13 amino acids. Germline assignment: CDR1 MNHEY and CDR2 SVGAGI. V dropped 1 base and J dropped 4 bases, with 5 bases sitting between them. V usage is TRBV6-5 and J usage is TRBJ1-3; D is unclear. Sequences were derived from peripheral blood, sampled on day 0 of AZD1222 vaccination. The receptor was derived from an adult in good health. The CDR3 DNA reads TGTGCCAGCAGTTACTTTGGGGGAAACACCATATATTTT. Translated: CASSYFGGNTIYF.